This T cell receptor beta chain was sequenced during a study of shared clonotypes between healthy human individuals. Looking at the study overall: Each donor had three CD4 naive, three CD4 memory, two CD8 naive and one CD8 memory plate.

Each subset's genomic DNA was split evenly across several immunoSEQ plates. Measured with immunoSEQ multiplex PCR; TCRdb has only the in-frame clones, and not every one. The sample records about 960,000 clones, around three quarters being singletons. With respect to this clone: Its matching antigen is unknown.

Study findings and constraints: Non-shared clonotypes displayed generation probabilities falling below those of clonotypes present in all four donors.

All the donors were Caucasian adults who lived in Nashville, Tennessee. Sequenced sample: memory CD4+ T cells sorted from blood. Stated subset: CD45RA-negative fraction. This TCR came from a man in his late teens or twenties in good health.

The DNA for the CDR3 is TGTGCCAGCAGCTTAGGTACTAGCGGGAGTGGCACCGGGGAGCTGTTTTTT. Translation: CASSLGTSGSGTGELFF. The rearrangement links TRBV7-9 to TRBJ2-2, with 11 bases identical to TRBD2. This CDR3 comprises 17 residues. CDR1 SEHNR and CDR2 FQNEAQ come from the germline V gene (reference sequence). V gave up 1 base and J gave up 4 bases; unmatched junction bases: 5.